This is a list of T cell receptor beta chains from one sample in a study of blood T cell repertoires in COVID-19. Method: immunoSEQ multiplex PCR; TCRdb's copy keeps in-frame clones and lacks some. The table records about 180,000 clones, roughly 80% of them present only once. Material: peripheral blood. The receptors stem from a human donor in a cohort sampled during active COVID-19. Both conserved end residues are part of each CDR3. Fields, in order: V gene, CDR3 length, D gene, clone size, J gene, CDR3 protein, CDR3 DNA. A D gene is named only where the DNA matches it firmly. Some rows have no size entry. The others give once, few or many, or a class for an expanded clone.

v_gene: TRBV7-2; len: 14; d_gene: TRBD2; abundance: .; j_gene: TRBJ2-5; CDR3aa: CASSLGGGRETQYF; CDR3nt: TGTGCCAGCAGCCTTGGGGGGGGGAGAGAGACCCAGTACTTC
v_gene: TRBV28; len: 13; d_gene: .; abundance: .; j_gene: TRBJ1-2; CDR3aa: CASSYSGTNGYTF; CDR3nt: TGTGCCAGCAGCTACTCCGGGACAAATGGCTACACCTTC
v_gene: TRBV4-1; len: 18; d_gene: TRBD2; abundance: .; j_gene: TRBJ2-1; CDR3aa: CASSQPGLAGGTYNEQFF; CDR3nt: TGCGCCAGCAGCCAACCGGGACTAGCGGGAGGGACTTACAATGAGCAGTTCTTC
v_gene: TRBV3-1/TRBV3-2; len: 15; d_gene: TRBD1; abundance: .; j_gene: TRBJ1-2; CDR3aa: CASSQATGGHYGYTF; CDR3nt: TGTGCCAGCAGCCAAGCGACAGGGGGCCACTATGGCTACACCTTC
v_gene: TRBV6-2/TRBV6-3; len: 14; d_gene: .; abundance: .; j_gene: TRBJ2-1; CDR3aa: CASSPPAEINEQFF; CDR3nt: TGTGCCAGCAGTCCCCCGGCGGAGATCAATGAGCAGTTCTTC
v_gene: TRBV5-5; len: 14; d_gene: .; abundance: .; j_gene: TRBJ2-7; CDR3aa: CASSLVGSAHEQYF; CDR3nt: TGTGCCAGCAGCTTGGTGGGTAGCGCCCACGAGCAGTACTTC
v_gene: TRBV27; len: 14; d_gene: .; abundance: .; j_gene: TRBJ1-4; CDR3aa: CASSLIATNEKLFF; CDR3nt: TGTGCCAGCAGTTTAATAGCAACTAATGAAAAACTGTTTTTT
v_gene: TRBV7-2; len: 14; d_gene: .; abundance: .; j_gene: TRBJ1-4; CDR3aa: CASSLARFNEKLFF; CDR3nt: TGTGCCAGCAGCTTAGCCAGATTTAATGAAAAACTGTTTTTT
v_gene: TRBV14; len: 15; d_gene: .; abundance: .; j_gene: TRBJ2-7; CDR3aa: CASSQDYNRVSEQYF; CDR3nt: TGTGCCAGCAGCCAAGATTACAACAGGGTGAGCGAGCAGTACTTC
v_gene: TRBV18; len: 16; d_gene: .; abundance: .; j_gene: TRBJ1-5; CDR3aa: CASSPPGAQGNQPQHF; CDR3nt: TGTGCCAGCTCACCGCCCGGGGCACAGGGTAATCAGCCCCAGCATTTT
v_gene: TRBV6-5; len: 14; d_gene: .; abundance: .; j_gene: TRBJ2-7; CDR3aa: CASSSWQGLYEQYF; CDR3nt: TGTGCCAGCAGTAGTTGGCAGGGCCTCTACGAGCAGTACTTC
v_gene: TRBV2; len: 13; d_gene: TRBD1; abundance: .; j_gene: TRBJ2-4; CDR3aa: CASTYMTGGVQYF; CDR3nt: TGTGCCAGCACCTATATGACAGGGGGCGTGCAGTACTTC
v_gene: TRBV7-2; len: 14; d_gene: TRBD2; abundance: .; j_gene: TRBJ2-7; CDR3aa: CASSLSGGAYEQYF; CDR3nt: TGTGCCAGCAGCTTAAGCGGGGGGGCTTACGAGCAGTACTTC
v_gene: TRBV27; len: 11; d_gene: .; abundance: .; j_gene: TRBJ2-7; CDR3aa: CASSFHSEQYF; CDR3nt: TGTGCCAGCAGTTTCCACTCCGAGCAGTACTTC
v_gene: TRBV21-1; len: 20; d_gene: .; abundance: .; j_gene: TRBJ2-6; CDR3aa: CASSPREGNSGGAGANVLTF; CDR3nt: TGTGCCAGCAGCCCTAGAGAGGGGAATAGCGGGGGGGCTGGGGCCAACGTCCTGACTTTC
v_gene: TRBV7-2; len: 15; d_gene: .; abundance: few; j_gene: TRBJ2-3; CDR3aa: CASSPNQGFGGTQYF; CDR3nt: TGTGCCAGCAGCCCGAACCAGGGCTTTGGTGGTACGCAGTATTTT
v_gene: TRBV7-2; len: 15; d_gene: TRBD1; abundance: few; j_gene: TRBJ2-7; CDR3aa: CASSLTGQGSYEQYF; CDR3nt: TGTGCCAGCAGCTTAACGGGACAGGGATCCTACGAGCAGTACTTC
v_gene: TRBV4-1; len: 20; d_gene: .; abundance: .; j_gene: TRBJ2-3; CDR3aa: CASSQDRPSGKRASTDTQYF; CDR3nt: TGCGCCAGCAGCCAAGATCGGCCCTCGGGGAAGCGGGCTAGCACAGATACGCAGTATTTT
v_gene: TRBV7-2; len: 15; d_gene: .; abundance: .; j_gene: TRBJ1-5; CDR3aa: CASSPWTDSNQPQHF; CDR3nt: TGTGCCAGCAGCCCCTGGACAGATAGCAATCAGCCCCAGCATTTT
v_gene: TRBV2; len: 11; d_gene: .; abundance: .; j_gene: TRBJ1-1; CDR3aa: CASGGGSEAFF; CDR3nt: TGTGCCAGCGGGGGGGGGAGTGAAGCTTTCTTT
v_gene: TRBV27; len: 14; d_gene: TRBD1; abundance: .; j_gene: TRBJ2-1; CDR3aa: CASRRDRSYNEQFF; CDR3nt: TGTGCCAGCAGACGGGACAGATCTTACAATGAGCAGTTCTTC
v_gene: TRBV10-3; len: 14; d_gene: TRBD1; abundance: few; j_gene: TRBJ1-2; CDR3aa: CAIRGTGRYYGYTF; CDR3nt: TGTGCCATCAGGGGGACAGGGAGGTACTATGGCTACACCTTC
v_gene: TRBV19; len: 12; d_gene: .; abundance: .; j_gene: TRBJ2-7; CDR3aa: CASSGGSYEQYF; CDR3nt: TGTGCCAGTAGTGGCGGCAGCTACGAGCAGTACTTC
v_gene: TRBV4-1; len: 18; d_gene: TRBD2; abundance: .; j_gene: TRBJ2-7; CDR3aa: CASSQDAALAGVSYEQYF; CDR3nt: TGCGCCAGCAGCCAAGATGCGGCACTAGCGGGTGTATCCTACGAGCAGTACTTC
v_gene: TRBV6-5; len: 15; d_gene: TRBD2; abundance: once; j_gene: TRBJ2-1; CDR3aa: CASSYKREGPYEQFF; CDR3nt: TGTGCCAGCAGTTACAAGCGGGAGGGCCCTTATGAGCAGTTCTTC
v_gene: TRBV7-2; len: 16; d_gene: .; abundance: .; j_gene: TRBJ2-2; CDR3aa: CASSGAGTSNTGELFF; CDR3nt: TGTGCCAGCAGCGGAGCCGGGACTTCGAACACCGGGGAGCTGTTTTTT
v_gene: TRBV6-5; len: 13; d_gene: .; abundance: .; j_gene: TRBJ2-4; CDR3aa: CASSYGPPNIQYF; CDR3nt: TGTGCCAGCAGTTACGGCCCCCCAAACATTCAGTACTTC
v_gene: TRBV2; len: 15; d_gene: TRBD1; abundance: .; j_gene: TRBJ1-5; CDR3aa: CASSDDRGTNQPQHF; CDR3nt: TGTGCCAGCAGTGACGACAGGGGTACCAATCAGCCCCAGCATTTT
v_gene: TRBV12-5; len: 15; d_gene: TRBD1; abundance: .; j_gene: TRBJ1-2; CDR3aa: CASGLDRGVTYGYTF; CDR3nt: TGTGCTAGTGGTTTGGACAGGGGAGTAACCTATGGCTACACCTTC
v_gene: TRBV19; len: 13; d_gene: TRBD1; abundance: .; j_gene: TRBJ1-1; CDR3aa: CASRLTGGTEAFF; CDR3nt: TGTGCCAGTAGATTGACAGGGGGCACTGAAGCTTTCTTT
v_gene: TRBV14; len: 15; d_gene: .; abundance: .; j_gene: TRBJ2-5; CDR3aa: CASSQVAGWGETQYF; CDR3nt: TGTGCCAGCAGCCAAGTGGCGGGATGGGGGGAGACCCAGTACTTC
v_gene: TRBV19; len: 13; d_gene: .; abundance: .; j_gene: TRBJ2-7; CDR3aa: CASSRDNSYEQYF; CDR3nt: TGTGCCAGTAGTAGGGACAACTCCTACGAGCAGTACTTC
v_gene: TRBV27; len: 14; d_gene: .; abundance: few; j_gene: TRBJ2-7; CDR3aa: CASSLGRGAYEQYF; CDR3nt: TGTGCCAGCAGTTTAGGCAGGGGGGCCTACGAGCAGTACTTC
v_gene: TRBV10-3; len: 12; d_gene: TRBD1; abundance: few; j_gene: TRBJ2-7; CDR3aa: CAILDRGNEQYF; CDR3nt: TGTGCCATCCTGGACAGGGGCAACGAGCAGTACTTC
v_gene: TRBV18; len: 15; d_gene: TRBD2; abundance: .; j_gene: TRBJ2-7; CDR3aa: CASSAGGAMTYEQYF; CDR3nt: TGTGCCAGCTCGGCCGGGGGGGCGATGACCTACGAGCAGTACTTC